Below are 5 T cell receptor beta chains sequenced from a single sample in a study of early T cells in non-severe SARS-CoV-2 infection. TCRdb fed the 5' RACE reads into MiXCR, producing one record per CDR3 protein. The sample lists over 50,000 distinct CDR3 sequences, approximately 8.4% occurring once. The sequenced sample consisted of whole blood. The source of these receptors is an adult who was a healthcare worker with PCR-confirmed SARS-CoV-2 infection or an uninfected control (not recorded which).

This sequence joins TRBV19 and TRBJ2-5; D gene uncertain. V was pared by 8 bases and J by 2 bases, with 15 bases between. This CDR3 has 14 residues. Per germline, CDR1 LNHDA and CDR2 SQIVND (reference sequence). The CDR3 sequence is CASRSGSWQETQYF. In DNA, the CDR3 is TGTGCCAGTCGCTCGGGTAGCTGGCAAGAGACCCAGTACTTC.

This clonotype came up many times. This chain uses TRBV5-1 with TRBJ2-7; 8 nucleotides match TRBD2. V dropped 5 bases and J dropped 3; count of bases not matched to a gene: 4. The germline V gene encodes CDR1 SGHRS and CDR2 YFSETQ. This CDR3 has 13 residues. The CDR3 DNA follows: TGCGCCAGCAGGGCCGGGACTAGCTACGAGCAGTACTTC. Its protein product is CASRAGTSYEQYF.

The CDR3 is CASTGSGANVLTF. The CDR3 DNA follows: TGTGCCAGCACCGGGTCTGGGGCCAACGTCCTGACTTTC. The chain joins TRBV6-6 to TRBJ2-6; D gene uncertain. Between the trimmed V and J ends, which lost 7 bases and 1 base, there was a span of 5 bases. Germline CDR1 reads MNHNY; CDR2 reads SVGAGI (reference sequence). The CDR3 runs to 13 residues.

The chain recombines TRBV5-1 with TRBJ2-3; D is unclear. CDR1 is SGHRS, CDR2 YFSETQ, per germline. Trimming removed 3 bases from V and 6 bases from J, with 8 bases in between. The CDR3 is made up of 12 amino acids. Here the CDR3 reads CASSYNQDTQYF. The CDR3 DNA sequence: TGCGCCAGCAGCTATAACCAGGATACGCAGTATTTT.

This clonotype was counted only a few times. The V call is TRBV6-1, the J call TRBJ1-1; 10 bases line up with TRBD1. Trimming at V came to 6 bases and at J to 4 bases, leaving 8 bases not matched to a gene. The CDR3 has 15 amino acids. Germline values: CDR1 MNHNS, CDR2 SASEGT. As DNA, the CDR3 is TGTGCCAGCAGAGACAGGGGGCGCGGGGGCACTGAAGCTTTCTTT. Translation: CASRDRGRGGTEAFF.